What follows are 23 T cell receptor beta chains derived from one specimen sequenced in a study of shared clonotypes between healthy human individuals. The table came from immunoSEQ multiplex PCR; TCRdb's copy has only in-frame clones and leaves some out. The sample yields 600,000 to 700,000 clones, approximately 73% seen once. The sequenced sample consisted of memory CD4+ T cells sorted from blood. Subset: CD45RA-negative fraction. The source of these receptors is a woman aged 25 to 39 in good health.

The chain recombines TRBV28 with TRBJ2-7; 7 nucleotides align to TRBD2. Germline lookup yields CDR1 MDHEN and CDR2 SYDVKM. Trimming cost V 3 bases and J 5 bases; bases outside gene matches: 10. The CDR3 extends over 15 amino acids. CDR3 DNA: TGTGCCAGCAGTTTTTCTAGCGGCCTCCCAAACGAGCAGTACTTC. It translates to CASSFSSGLPNEQYF. The variable domain in full, with the rest retrieved from reference TRBV28 and TRBJ2-7, is DVKVTQSSRYLVKRTGEKVFLECVQDMDHENMFWYRQDPGLGLRLIYFSYDVKMKEKGDIPEGYSVSREKKERFSLILESASTNQTSMYLCASSFSSGLPNEQYFGPGTRLTVT.

This chain connects TRBV28 to TRBJ2-7; 7 bases are shared with TRBD2. This CDR3 spans 15 amino acids. The germline V gene has CDR1 MDHEN and CDR2 SYDVKM. The V segment lost 7 bases and the J segment 5 bases; nucleotides outside the gene matches: 14. CDR3 coding DNA: TGTGCCAGCAATCTCCGGGGGGTGAATCTCCACGAGCAGTACTTC. Protein product: CASNLRGVNLHEQYF.

The chain uses TRBV2 and TRBJ2-1, with 9 bases aligning to TRBD2. The V gene's germline CDR1 is SNHLY and CDR2 FYNNEI. The junction had 4 bases not matched to a gene; V was cut back by 4 bases and J by 0 bases. This CDR3 has 16 residues. In DNA, the CDR3 is TGTGCCAGCAGTGTTGATAGCGGGAGCTCCTACAATGAGCAGTTCTTC. It specifies CASSVDSGSSYNEQFF. Full variable domain (rest looked up from reference TRBV2 and TRBJ2-1): EPEVTQTPSHQVTQMGQEVILRCVPISNHLYFYWYRQILGQKVEFLVSFYNNEISEKSEIFDDQFSVERPDGSNFTLKIRSTKLEDSAMYFCASSVDSGSSYNEQFFGPGTRLTVL.

The table lists this clone with many counts. J is TRBJ1-5 and V is TRBV19, with D unclear. The germline V gene encodes CDR1 LNHDA and CDR2 SQIVND (reference sequence). The CDR3 length is 17 residues. V lost 0 bases to trimming and J lost 0 bases, with 12 bases between them. CDR3 sequence (DNA): TGTGCCAGTAGTATAGAGGACCCGGCTTATAGCAATCAGCCCCAGCATTTT. Amino acids: CASSIEDPAYSNQPQHF.

This chain uses TRBV5-6 with TRBJ2-1, with TRBD1 as a possible D gene (5 bases). Trimming removed 1 base from V and 10 bases from J, with 15 bases in between. The CDR3 spans 14 residues. CDR1 is SGHDT, CDR2 YYEEEE, per germline. Here the CDR3 DNA reads TGTGCCAGCAGCTTGAGTGCCAGGGATCGAGAGCAGTTCTTC. Residues: CASSLSARDREQFF. Together with reference TRBV5-6 and TRBJ2-1, the CDR3 gives the full variable domain: DAGVTQSPTHLIKTRGQQVTLRCSPKSGHDTVSWYQQALGQGPQFIFQYYEEEERQRGNFPDRFSGHQFPNYSSELNVNALLLGDSALYLCASSLSARDREQFFGPGTRLTVL.

DNA for the CDR3: TGTGCCAGTAGTATTTGGCAGGGGGCTAGCTTGACTGAGCAGTACTTC. Its translation is CASSIWQGASLTEQYF. V gene TRBV19 combines with J gene TRBJ2-7, with 8 positions matching TRBD1. The germline V gene has CDR1 LNHDA and CDR2 SQIVND (reference sequence). V lost 3 bases, J lost 7 bases, and 14 bases stayed unmatched. The CDR3 sequence is 16 residues long.

The CDR3 protein is CAWSVPAGVRKLFF. CDR3 sequence (DNA): TGTGCCTGGAGTGTACCAGCAGGGGTGAGGAAACTGTTTTTT. The chain joins TRBV30 to TRBJ1-4, with D tentatively TRBD1 (6 bases). Trimming pared 0 bases from V and 11 bases from J, leaving 16 bases between. The CDR3 has 14 residues. From germline, CDR1 is GTSNPN and CDR2 SVGIG (reference sequence).

Concerning this clone itself: Different DNA sequences within this sample yield the same CDR3. V gene TRBV25-1 combines with J gene TRBJ2-2, with TRBD2 matching 8 bases. This CDR3 is built from 16 residues. The junction had 2 bases not matched to a gene; V was cut back by 2 bases and J by 0 bases. Per germline, CDR1 MGHDK and CDR2 SYGVNS. DNA of the CDR3: TGTGCCAGCAGTGAAGAACTAGCGGCGAACACCGGGGAGCTGTTTTTT. Protein product: CASSEELAANTGELFF.

The chain has TRBV6-5 and TRBJ2-3, with TRBD2 matching over 9 bases. The CDR3 contains 16 residues. J was trimmed by 9 bases and V by 0 bases; bases with no gene match: 10. CDR1 MNHEY and CDR2 SVGAGI come from the germline V gene. The CDR3: CASSYSGSGGPDTQYF. DNA of the CDR3: TGTGCCAGCAGTTACTCGGGTAGCGGGGGCCCCGACACGCAGTATTTT.

CDR3 amino acids: CASSHRDSFYEQYF. The CDR3 region has the DNA TGTGCCAGCAGCCACCGGGACAGCTTCTACGAGCAGTACTTC. The chain combines TRBV16 with TRBJ2-7, with 7 bases that match TRBD1. CDR1 KGHSY and CDR2 FQNENV come from the germline V gene. V gave up 3 bases and J gave up 3 bases; unmatched junction bases: 5. The CDR3 has 14 amino acids.

This clone was found a few times. The chain uses TRBV2 and TRBJ2-3; D is possibly TRBD2 (7 bases). The CDR3 totals 14 residues. V lost 8 bases, J lost 1 base, and 13 bases lay in between. CDR1 is SNHLY, CDR2 FYNNEI, per germline. CDR3 protein: CASVRGGGTDTQYF. CDR3 nucleotides: TGTGCCAGCGTGAGGGGGGGAGGCACAGATACGCAGTATTTT.

This clone was observed once. This chain connects TRBV28 to TRBJ2-3; D remains unclear. The germline V and J ends were trimmed by 5 bases and 1 base, with 7 bases remaining between them. Per the germline V gene, CDR1 is MDHEN and CDR2 is SYDVKM. The CDR3 has 13 amino acids. The CDR3 nucleotides are TGTGCCAGCAGTAGGCCGGGCACAGATACGCAGTATTTT. As protein: CASSRPGTDTQYF. Filled out from reference TRBV28 and TRBJ2-3, the complete variable domain reads DVKVTQSSRYLVKRTGEKVFLECVQDMDHENMFWYRQDPGLGLRLIYFSYDVKMKEKGDIPEGYSVSREKKERFSLILESASTNQTSMYLCASSRPGTDTQYFGPGTRLTVL.

V and J are TRBV11-2 and TRBJ2-2; unclear D gene. The V gene's germline CDR1 is SGHAT and CDR2 FQNNGV. The CDR3 runs to 11 residues. The V end was cut by 8 bases, the J end by 7 bases, with 8 bases between. CDR3 loop: CASYGRGELFF. DNA for the CDR3: TGTGCCAGCTACGGTCGCGGGGAGCTGTTTTTT.

The rearrangement links TRBV27 to TRBJ1-4; D not certain. Deletions cut 7 bases from V and 2 bases from J, with 17 bases between. Germline V CDR1 and CDR2: MNHEY, SMNVEV (reference sequence). This CDR3 region has 16 residues. CDR3 sequence: CASTTFLRSTNEKLFF. CDR3 bases: TGTGCCAGCACCACATTCTTAAGATCGACTAATGAAAAACTGTTTTTT.

This clone was seen only a few times. The chain recombines TRBV2 with TRBJ2-2; the match to TRBD1 covers 7 bases. V shed 8 bases, J shed 2 bases, and the junction held 5 bases outside the gene matches. CDR1 SNHLY and CDR2 FYNNEI come from the germline V gene. CDR3 length equals 14 residues. The CDR3 loop reads CASLGTVNTGELFF. In DNA, the CDR3 is TGTGCCAGCCTAGGGACAGTCAACACCGGGGAGCTGTTTTTT.

This clone came up a few times. The chain combines TRBV19 with TRBJ2-2; no reliable D call. Germline V gives CDR1 LNHDA, CDR2 SQIVND (reference sequence). The CDR3 contains 16 residues. The V and J ends lost 5 bases and 0 bases respectively, with 13 bases between them. For the CDR3, the DNA is TGTGCCAGTAGTCCCCGGCCCCTAGCGAACACCGGGGAGCTGTTTTTT. Its translation: CASSPRPLANTGELFF.

As to this clone: Other nucleotide sequences in the sample specify the same CDR3. The CDR3 coding sequence is TGTGCCAGCAGCGTTGATACTAGCACAGATACGCAGTATTTT. It codes for CASSVDTSTDTQYF. The V and J genes are TRBV9 and TRBJ2-3; no reliable D call. The germline V gene has CDR1 SGDLS and CDR2 YYNGEE. V lost 2 bases and J 0 bases, leaving 7 bases between the germline ends. CDR3 length: 14 amino acids.

The DNA of the CDR3 is TGCAGCGGGGCCACCGGGACAAGACACACTGAAGCTTTCTTT. Encoded protein: CSGATGTRHTEAFF. The chain joins TRBV29-1 to TRBJ1-1; possibly TRBD1 for D (6 bases). With 7 bases removed from V and 3 bases from J, the gap between germline ends came to 18 bases. Per germline, CDR1 SQVTM and CDR2 ANQGSEA. CDR3 length: 14 amino acids.

The chain has TRBV5-4 and TRBJ1-1, with D unresolved. This CDR3 comprises 15 residues. Germline-derived CDR1 and CDR2 are SGHNT and YYREEE (reference sequence). V was pared by 4 bases and J by 3 bases, with 16 bases between. CDR3 in amino acids: CASSALTSTDTEAFF. As DNA, the CDR3 is TGTGCCAGCAGCGCCCTGACTTCCACCGACACTGAAGCTTTCTTT.

CDR3 in amino acids: CATSIRTGPYEQYF. The CDR3 DNA is TGTGCCACCAGCATCAGAACAGGGCCCTACGAGCAGTACTTC. V gene TRBV15 combines with J gene TRBJ2-7; a possible D gene is TRBD1 (6 bases). Trimming stripped 4 bases from V and 2 bases from J, with 12 bases between. CDR1 and CDR2 from the germline V gene are LNHNV and YYDKDF (reference sequence). The CDR3 totals 14 residues.

V gene TRBV9 combines with J gene TRBJ1-2, with D possibly being TRBD1 (6 bases). Germline V gives CDR1 SGDLS, CDR2 YYNGEE. The CDR3 extends over 16 amino acids. Trimming removed 4 bases from V and 6 bases from J, with 22 bases in between. This CDR3 is CASSPRQITGMDGYTF. DNA of the CDR3: TGTGCCAGCAGCCCCAGGCAGATCACAGGGATGGATGGCTACACCTTC. Full variable domain (rest looked up from reference TRBV9 and TRBJ1-2): DSGVTQTPKHLITATGQRVTLRCSPRSGDLSVYWYQQSLDQGLQFLIQYYNGEERAKGNILERFSAQQFPDLHSELNLSSLELGDSALYFCASSPRQITGMDGYTFGSGTRLTVV.

This clone has just a few counts. J is TRBJ2-7 and V is TRBV7-8; D is unclear. Germline assignment: CDR1 SGHVS and CDR2 FQNEAQ. Trimming pared 1 base from V and 4 bases from J, leaving 2 bases between. This CDR3 comprises 11 residues. CDR3 in DNA: TGTGCCAGCAGCTTAGAGTACGAGCAGTACTTC. Amino acids: CASSLEYEQYF.

The J gene is TRBJ2-7, the V gene TRBV9; 10 positions agree with TRBD2. Germline trimming cut 0 bases from V and 2 bases from J; bases unmatched to any gene: 2. CDR1 is SGDLS and CDR2 is YYNGEE in the germline V gene. This CDR3 is 15 amino acids long. The CDR3 spells CASSVASGRPYEQYF. The CDR3 DNA reads TGTGCCAGCAGCGTAGCTAGCGGGAGACCCTACGAGCAGTACTTC.